This is a list of T cell receptor beta chains from one sample in a study of identical twins. From the 5' RACE reads, TCRdb called clonotypes with MiXCR, one entry per CDR3 protein. Among approximately 700,000 distinct CDR3 sequences, approximately 6.1% were seen once, and the ten largest hold roughly 2%. The specimen sequenced was naive T cells sorted from blood. The receptor set was obtained from a man younger than 30 in good health. Both conserved end residues are trimmed from each CDR3. The D gene is left open where the match is weak.

d_call j_call v_call cdr3_aa
- TRBJ1-1 TRBV5-1 ASSLDRAKAEAF
TRBD2 TRBJ2-5 TRBV11-2 ASSLRTTSGRGTQY
- TRBJ2-1 TRBV27 ASGRAIEQF
TRBD1 TRBJ2-1 TRBV10-3 AISVREGQGANEQF
TRBD2 TRBJ2-7 TRBV28 ASSLFGTSGSLVYEQY
TRBD2 TRBJ2-3 TRBV6-5 ASSYSGGRASDTQY
TRBD1 TRBJ2-1 TRBV5-1 ASSWRQLQGARVDEQF
- TRBJ1-3 TRBV27 ASGTYSGNTIY
- TRBJ2-7 TRBV11-2 ASSLERNSHEQY
TRBD2 TRBJ2-3 TRBV14 ASSPQGGTSHSNTQY
- TRBJ2-5 TRBV5-1 ASSSGHQETQY
TRBD1 TRBJ1-2 TRBV13 ASSGRTGSGYT
TRBD1 TRBJ2-7 TRBV5-1 ASSLSRDRWGYEQY
- TRBJ1-5 TRBV20-1 SAREDVLGPQH
- TRBJ2-4 TRBV10-3 AISESGPVAKNIQY
- TRBJ2-1 TRBV20-1 SARDVARGAHEQF
- TRBJ2-7 TRBV12-3/TRBV12-4 ASSYRAGQY
TRBD1 TRBJ2-3 TRBV7-9 ASSLPTGPADTQY
TRBD1 TRBJ1-1 TRBV6-5 ASSYTRQGFSAF
- TRBJ1-5 TRBV28 ASIDQGRQPQH
- TRBJ2-2 TRBV4-1 ASRIMGDAAGELF
TRBD1 TRBJ2-3 TRBV11-2 ASSKGAGQY
- TRBJ1-1 TRBV6-2/TRBV6-3 ASSYAGATEAF
TRBD2 TRBJ2-1 TRBV5-1 ASTASGRNEQF
TRBD1 TRBJ2-1 TRBV24-1 ATSDYRPGQGNYNEQF
- TRBJ1-3 TRBV12-3/TRBV12-4 ATTGGGNTIY
- TRBJ2-1 TRBV20-1 SASTSSYNEQF
- TRBJ2-4 TRBV20-1 SARDYARNIQY
TRBD2 TRBJ2-3 TRBV2 ASSEGGADTQY
- TRBJ2-1 TRBV12-3/TRBV12-4 ASSHRSWGNEQF
TRBD2 TRBJ2-2 TRBV27 ASSFSSGRDFDTGELF
- TRBJ2-3 TRBV20-1 SARPPRSPSTDTQY
- TRBJ2-7 TRBV10-3 AIRAQDYEQY
- TRBJ2-1 TRBV24-1 ATSPGAPGNEQF
TRBD2 TRBJ2-7 TRBV29-1 SVGKAGGPEEQY
- TRBJ2-3 TRBV7-8 ASSLRDGRSTDTQY
- TRBJ2-2 TRBV11-2 ASSLVRGGELF